This TCR beta chain was retrieved from a study of T cell repertoires in cytomegalovirus infection. Across the study: CMV infection and matching HLA type were both indicated by public TCR beta signatures.

A note on this clonotype: Its cognate antigen is unknown.

A single record per CDR3 protein comes from TCRdb applying MiXCR to the reads. Of fewer than 950,000 distinct CDR3 sequences listed, over 25% were seen once; the top ten hold around an eighth. The CDR3 sequence is 13 residues long. The germline V gene has CDR1 MGHRA and CDR2 YSYEKL. Deletions cut 0 bases from V and 7 bases from J, with 7 bases between. The chain recombines TRBV4-1 with TRBJ2-1; D ambiguous. The sequencing here drew on cultured CD8+ T cells from PBMCs, taken from culture after CMV antigen stimulation. The clonotype originates from a human donor in good health (CMV status not recorded). Some clones in this sample may be carry-over from other donors' samples. The CDR3 here is CASSQELENEQFF. The DNA of the CDR3 is TGCGCCAGCAGCCAAGAACTGGAGAATGAGCAGTTCTTC.